These T cell receptor beta chains were read from a single sample in a study of T cell repertoires in cytomegalovirus infection. TCRdb independently ran MiXCR on the reads; one entry per CDR3 protein. The data contain around 550,000 distinct CDR3 sequences, about 30% of them singletons. Material for sequencing was PBMCs. The receptors were gathered from a human donor in good health (CMV status not recorded). Some clones in this sample may be carry-over from other donors' samples. CDR3s leave out the opening cysteine and the closing phenylalanine or tryptophan. The order of the fields is clone size, V gene, CDR3 protein. Some rows mark clone size as missing; the rest say once, few, many or name a class of expanded clone.

>-|TRBV7-9
ASSSPGQNPLEGNTIY
>few|TRBV28
ASSPLGQGSNTEAF
>few|TRBV27
ASSLISSTDTQY
>-|TRBV28
ASARDRVPNEQF
>few|TRBV6-2/TRBV6-3
ASTETGLDYNEQF
>few|TRBV20-1
SASGASGYQETQY
>-|TRBV7-3
ASTPGGGHTEAF
>-|TRBV6-5
ASSPQGIFNEKLF
>-|TRBV7-2
ASSGRSTSGRPDTQY
>-|TRBV19
ASTVKGTGGTYNEQF
>few|TRBV7-6
ASSPRQRTRNSNQPQH
>-|TRBV7-8
ASSLPQGARATEAF
>-|TRBV15
ATSRPIWSGRADETQY